A selection of T cell receptor beta chains follows, all from one sample in a study of shared clonotypes between healthy human individuals. Method: immunoSEQ multiplex PCR; TCRdb's copy keeps in-frame clones and lacks some. The sample includes about 1.5 million clones, under 99% seen only once; the top ten take approximately 0.44%. The sample was naive CD4+ T cells sorted from blood. These receptor sequences come from a man aged 25 to 45 in good health. CDR3s include the opening cysteine and the closing phenylalanine or tryptophan. D genes are given only for firm matches. Size is omitted from some rows. Given values are once, few, many or a class for expanded clones.

D,size,V,J,DNA,CDR3
-,-,TRBV6-6,TRBJ1-3,TGTGCCAGCAGACAGACAGAGCACTCTGGAAACACCATATATTTT,CASRQTEHSGNTIYF
-,-,TRBV11-3,TRBJ2-2,TGTGCCAGCAGGCCGAAGAACCGGGACACTATCGGTCGGGACACCGGGGAGCTGTTTTTT,CASRPKNRDTIGRDTGELFF
TRBD2,-,TRBV4-3,TRBJ2-1,TGCGCCAGCAGCCAACGATTTTTCCTAGCGGAAACTGACAATGAGCAGTTCTTC,CASSQRFFLAETDNEQFF
-,-,TRBV5-1,TRBJ2-7,TGCGCCAGCAGCAGAGGGGCGGGACTTCAAGCTTGGGAGCAGTACTTC,CASSRGAGLQAWEQYF
-,-,TRBV5-4,TRBJ2-5,TGTGCCAGCAGCTTTAGGTCCGGGAGTAGGGAGACCCAGTACTTC,CASSFRSGSRETQYF
TRBD1,-,TRBV5-1,TRBJ1-1,TGCGCCAGCAGCTTAGGTTCAGGAGGGGGCTACACTGAAGCTTTCTTT,CASSLGSGGGYTEAFF
-,-,TRBV5-5,TRBJ1-4,TGTGCCAGCAGCTTACAGGCAGGGCCCCTGGCCGAAAAACTGTTTTTT,CASSLQAGPLAEKLFF
TRBD1,-,TRBV7-8,TRBJ2-6,TGTGCCAGCAGCCTAGTGGACAGGGGGCGATCGAGGGCCAACGTCCTGACTTTC,CASSLVDRGRSRANVLTF
TRBD1,-,TRBV6-6,TRBJ2-1,TGTGCCAGCAGCTTCTATGGACAGGGCAATGAGCAGTTCTTC,CASSFYGQGNEQFF
-,-,TRBV29-1,TRBJ1-1,TGCAGCGTTGCCGAGGGGGTGAACACTGAAGCTTTCTTT,CSVAEGVNTEAFF
-,-,TRBV19,TRBJ2-7,TGTGCCAGTAGTCCCCACAGGGCGATTTCCGACGAGCAGTACTTC,CASSPHRAISDEQYF
-,-,TRBV28,TRBJ2-1,TGTGCCAGCAGTTTTTTAGGGAAGGGGCAGTTCTTC,CASSFLGKGQFF
-,-,TRBV11-2,TRBJ2-6,TGTGCCAGCAGCCCTTCAAGTAACCAGGGGTCTGGGGCCAACGTCCTGACTTTC,CASSPSSNQGSGANVLTF
-,-,TRBV27,TRBJ1-1,TGTGCCAGCTTTACCATCCCGACTCGGGAAGCTTTCTTT,CASFTIPTREAFF
-,-,TRBV29-1,TRBJ2-1,TGCAGCGCTGAGCGGTTAGCTTCCTACAATGAGCAGTTCTTC,CSAERLASYNEQFF
-,-,TRBV30,TRBJ2-1,TGTGCCTGGAGTGATAACAGGGTCAATGAGCAGTTCTTC,CAWSDNRVNEQFF
-,once,TRBV29-1,TRBJ2-7,TGCAGCGTTGAAGCCAGGGGATCCTACGAGCAGTACTTC,CSVEARGSYEQYF
TRBD2,-,TRBV28,TRBJ2-1,TGTGCCAGCAGTTTTCCTAGCGGGAACAATGAGCAGTTCTTC,CASSFPSGNNEQFF
TRBD1,-,TRBV19,TRBJ1-1,TGTGCCAGTAGGGCCCGGGACAGTAACACTGAAGCTTTCTTT,CASRARDSNTEAFF
-,once,TRBV19,TRBJ2-6,TGTGCCAGTAGTATGGCGCCTGCTGGGGCCAACGTCCTGACTTTC,CASSMAPAGANVLTF
TRBD2,once,TRBV5-6,TRBJ2-1,TGTGCCAGCAGCTTTTGGACTAGCTGGTACAATGAGCAGTTCTTC,CASSFWTSWYNEQFF
-,-,TRBV2,TRBJ1-4,TGTGCCAGCAGTGACCCATCGGGGGTTAAGGAAAAACTGTTTTTT,CASSDPSGVKEKLFF
-,-,TRBV25-1,TRBJ2-1,TGTGCCAGCAGTGAATACCATAAGGTCGTTAATGAGCAGTTCTTC,CASSEYHKVVNEQFF
-,-,TRBV18,TRBJ2-5,TGTGCCAGCTCACCGGGTGGGGAGACCCAGTACTTC,CASSPGGETQYF
-,-,TRBV5-1,TRBJ2-1,TGCGCCAGCAGACCCCGGGACGGGAATTACAATGAGCAGTTCTTC,CASRPRDGNYNEQFF
-,-,TRBV15,TRBJ2-7,TGTGCCACCAGCAGAGATGGCCTAAGAACCTACGAGCAGTACTTC,CATSRDGLRTYEQYF
-,-,TRBV7-9,TRBJ1-2,TGTGCCAGCAGCTCTTGGACCCCCAGCGATGGCTACACCTTC,CASSSWTPSDGYTF